Below are 10 T cell receptor beta chains sequenced from a single sample in a study of CD8+CD57+ T cells in acquired aplastic anemia. Individuals selected for sequencing had exhibited CD8+CD57+ cell expansion on flow cytometry. It was genomic DNA that served as the template for profiling TCR beta VDJ and CDR3. TCRdb itself ran the reads through MiXCR, one entry per CDR3 protein. Here the sample spans some 160,000 distinct CDR3 sequences, less than 50% being singletons. The sample comprised sorted CD4+, CD8+, or CD8+CD57+ T cells (not recorded which) from PBMCs. The receptors derive from a human donor with aplastic anemia.

This clonotype was counted ten times or more. V usage is TRBV7-2 and J usage is TRBJ2-3; D call uncertain. Per germline, CDR1 SGHTA and CDR2 FQGNSA. CDR3 size: 12 residues. Trimming shortened V by 2 bases and J by 5 bases, and 5 bases separated the two germline ends. CDR3 sequence: CASSLSGDTQYF. CDR3 nucleotides: TGTGCCAGCAGCTTAAGTGGAGATACGCAGTATTTT. Using reference TRBV7-2 and TRBJ2-3 for the parts outside the CDR3, the full variable domain is GAGVSQSPSNKVTEKGKDVELRCDPISGHTALYWYRQSLGQGLEFLIYFQGNSAPDKSGLPSDRFSAERTGGSVSTLTIQRTQQEDSAVYLCASSLSGDTQYFGPGTRLTVL.

This clonotype was seen ten or more times. The chain employs TRBV7-2 and TRBJ2-7, with TRBD2 as a possible D gene (7 bases). Trimming removed 5 bases from V and 2 bases from J, with 16 bases in between. Germline values: CDR1 SGHTA, CDR2 FQGNSA. CDR3 length equals 15 residues. The CDR3 loop is CASSGRVDRPYEQYV. The DNA for the CDR3 is TGTGCCAGCAGCGGGAGGGTGGACAGACCCTACGAGCAGTACGTC.

The rearrangement uses TRBV13 and TRBJ2-7; 7 bases are shared with TRBD1. The V and J ends lost 1 base and 4 bases, in that order; junction bases with no gene match: 1. CDR1 and CDR2 (germline): PRHDT, FYEKMQ (reference sequence). This CDR3 comprises 13 residues. The CDR3 DNA sequence: TGTGCCAGCAGCTTAGACAGGGGATACGAGCAGTACTTC. As protein: CASSLDRGYEQYF.

This clonotype was seen repeatedly, ten times or more. The chain uses TRBV20-1 and TRBJ1-2; D is undetermined. This CDR3 region has 13 residues. Germline CDR1 and CDR2: DFQATT and SNEGSKA (reference sequence). V gave up 6 bases and J gave up 4 bases, with 15 bases separating them. CDR3: CSAALLKGYGYTF. CDR3 sequence (DNA): TGCAGTGCAGCCCTTTTGAAGGGCTATGGCTACACCTTC.

This clonotype was recorded at least ten times. The V and J genes are TRBV4-1 and TRBJ2-1; 11 bases are a match to TRBD2. The germline gives CDR1 MGHRA, CDR2 YSYEKL. This CDR3 is 16 amino acids long. The J segment lost 5 bases and the V segment lost 5 bases, leaving 8 bases of the junction unmatched. CDR3 DNA: TGCGCCAGCAGCTCGTTAGCGGGAGGGGCGGACAATGAGCAGTTCTTC. Protein sequence: CASSSLAGGADNEQFF.

There are many counts of this clonotype. The V call is TRBV14, the J call TRBJ2-1; 12 bases line up with TRBD2. V was clipped by 6 bases and J by 9 bases; unmatched bases: 6. CDR1 is SGHDN and CDR2 is FVKESK in the germline V gene. The CDR3 spans 14 residues. This chain's CDR3 is CASRRLAGDTEQFF. The CDR3 region has the DNA TGTGCCAGCAGACGACTAGCGGGAGATACTGAGCAGTTCTTC.

This clonotype has at least ten counts. V and J are TRBV19 and TRBJ1-5; D not certain. This CDR3 is built from 11 residues. V was trimmed by 3 bases and J by 9 bases, leaving 6 bases between them. CDR1 and CDR2 (germline): LNHDA, SQIVND (reference sequence). As DNA, the CDR3 is TGTGCCAGTAGTATTTTTCCGCCCCAGCATTTT. Translated, it gives CASSIFPPQHF.

The J gene is TRBJ2-1, the V gene TRBV11-1, with D possibly TRBD2 on 6 matching bases. The CDR3 consists of 14 residues. Trimming cost V 4 bases and J 7 bases, with 14 bases left between them. Germline lookup yields CDR1 SGHAT and CDR2 FQDESV (reference sequence). This CDR3 reads CASSSQSGQNEQFF. The CDR3 DNA sequence: TGTGCCAGCAGCTCCCAAAGCGGGCAGAATGAGCAGTTCTTC.

The chain links TRBV20-1 to TRBJ1-5; D is unresolved. The germline V gene encodes CDR1 DFQATT and CDR2 SNEGSKA (reference sequence). The CDR3 loop spans 13 amino acids. Trimming took off 3 bases at V and 4 bases at J, with 10 bases between the two ends. The CDR3 DNA follows: TGCAGTGCTAGGTCTCTAATGAATCAGCCCCAGCATTTT. It translates to CSARSLMNQPQHF.

This clonotype was detected a few times. This sequence joins TRBV7-2 and TRBJ2-7; D perhaps matches TRBD2 (5 bases). V dropped 1 base and J dropped 2 bases, with 12 bases sitting between them. The germline CDR1 and CDR2 sequences are SGHTA and FQGNSA. The CDR3 spans 15 residues. The CDR3, as DNA: TGTGCCAGCAGCTTAGGGAGGACTTCAACCTACGAGCAGTACTTC. As protein: CASSLGRTSTYEQYF.